These T cell receptor beta chains were read from a single sample in a study of blood T cell repertoires in COVID-19. Sequenced by immunoSEQ multiplex PCR; TCRdb stores in-frame clones only, minus some. The table has about 260,000 clones, under 90% seen once. Sequences were obtained from peripheral blood. All receptors come from a man aged 60-69 years with acute or convalescent COVID-19. The CDR3 runs from the conserved cysteine through the conserved F or W. The D gene is left open where the match is weak. Clone size is stated in some rows and not others, as once, few, many or a class when expanded.

d_call clone_size j_call v_call cdr3_aa cdr3_nt
. . TRBJ2-3 TRBV10-3 CAISERNPQADTQYF TGTGCCATCAGTGAGCGCAACCCCCAGGCAGATACGCAGTATTTT
. . TRBJ1-2 TRBV18 CASSPAGGDYGYTF TGTGCCAGCTCCCCAGCGGGAGGGGACTATGGCTACACCTTC
TRBD2 . TRBJ2-7 TRBV18 CASSPRGGTSSYEQYF TGTGCCAGCTCACCTCGGGGGGGGACTAGCTCCTACGAGCAGTACTTC
TRBD1 . TRBJ2-2 TRBV19 CASKAPMDRVDTGELFF TGTGCCTCTAAGGCCCCTATGGACAGGGTGGACACCGGGGAGCTGTTTTTT
TRBD1 . TRBJ1-1 TRBV28 CASSATGGRDTEAFF TGTGCCAGCAGTGCAACAGGGGGAAGGGACACTGAAGCTTTCTTT
TRBD2 once TRBJ2-1 TRBV7-3 CASSLTPFLAGGGNEQFF TGTGCCAGCAGCTTAACCCCTTTTCTAGCGGGAGGTGGAAATGAGCAGTTCTTC
TRBD1 . TRBJ1-2 TRBV19 CASSTWGQLYGYTF TGTGCCAGTAGTACTTGGGGACAGCTCTATGGCTACACCTTC
TRBD2 . TRBJ2-3 TRBV3-1/TRBV3-2 CASSQDRTSGRAVADTQYF TGTGCCAGCAGCCAAGATCGGACTAGCGGGAGGGCCGTCGCAGATACGCAGTATTTT
. . TRBJ1-2 TRBV5-1 CASSLSALRQRANYGYTF TGCGCCAGCAGCTTAAGCGCCCTCCGTCAGCGAGCCAACTATGGCTACACCTTC
TRBD1 few TRBJ1-2 TRBV2 CASSGTGGPYGYTF TGTGCCAGCAGTGGGACAGGGGGGCCCTATGGCTACACCTTC
. . TRBJ2-5 TRBV18 CASSQNAVGNSEETQYF TGTGCCAGCTCACAGAACGCGGTTGGCAATAGCGAGGAGACCCAGTACTTC
. . TRBJ2-7 TRBV3-1/TRBV3-2 CASRGTGEEQYF TGTGCCAGCAGGGGTACAGGCGAGGAGCAGTACTTC
. few TRBJ1-5 TRBV28 CASSKTGVPQHF TGTGCCAGCAGTAAGACGGGGGTGCCCCAGCATTTT
TRBD1 . TRBJ1-2 TRBV25-1 CASRRSGQAVYGYTF TGTGCCAGCAGACGCTCGGGACAGGCGGTCTATGGCTACACCTTC
. . TRBJ2-1 TRBV7-3 CASSQGLVVRHEQFF TGTGCCAGCAGCCAGGGACTCGTAGTGAGGCATGAGCAGTTCTTC
TRBD1 . TRBJ1-2 TRBV5-1 CASSSNRGERYTF TGCGCCAGCAGCTCAAACAGGGGAGAACGCTACACCTTC
. . TRBJ1-1 TRBV2 CASERQILGPMNTEAFF TGTGCCAGCGAAAGACAGATCTTAGGGCCCATGAACACTGAAGCTTTCTTT
TRBD2 few TRBJ2-1 TRBV6-4 CASSPLAGDYNEQFF TGTGCCAGCAGTCCGCTAGCGGGGGACTACAATGAGCAGTTCTTC
. few TRBJ2-1 TRBV6-2/TRBV6-3 CASSRPGYRETHNEQFF TGTGCCAGCAGTCGCCCTGGGTACAGGGAAACTCACAATGAGCAGTTCTTC
. . TRBJ1-1 TRBV19 CASSTPNRVETLLEAFF TGTGCCAGTAGTACCCCGAACAGGGTAGAGACTCTCCTTGAAGCTTTCTTT
. . TRBJ2-5 TRBV6-5 CASSYSWSVNQETQYF TGTGCCAGCAGTTACTCTTGGTCGGTAAATCAAGAGACCCAGTACTTC
TRBD2 . TRBJ2-3 TRBV7-6 CASREGLAEDTQYF TGTGCCAGCAGGGAGGGACTAGCAGAAGATACGCAGTATTTT
. . TRBJ1-2 TRBV5-1 CASSSGQTNYGYTF TGCGCCAGCAGCTCCGGACAGACGAACTATGGCTACACCTTC
. . TRBJ1-1 TRBV3-1/TRBV3-2 CASSQFAGVNTEAFF TGTGCCAGCAGCCAATTCGCAGGGGTAAACACTGAAGCTTTCTTT
. . TRBJ2-3 TRBV13 CASSRVPGDTQYF TGTGCCAGCAGCCGGGTCCCGGGAGATACGCAGTATTTT
TRBD2 . TRBJ2-5 TRBV19 CARLAGVNETQYF TGTGCCAGATTAGCGGGAGTGAACGAGACCCAGTACTTC
. . TRBJ1-4 TRBV6-1 CASSEESGGSGEKLFF TGTGCCAGCAGTGAAGAAAGTGGAGGGAGTGGTGAAAAACTGTTTTTT
TRBD1 . TRBJ2-7 TRBV27 CASRSTGAGFYEQYF TGTGCCAGCAGATCCACAGGGGCTGGTTTCTACGAGCAGTACTTC
. . TRBJ2-7 TRBV3-1/TRBV3-2 CASSQRFREGASEQYF TGTGCCAGCAGCCAAAGGTTCCGGGAGGGGGCGAGCGAGCAGTACTTC
. . TRBJ1-5 TRBV19 CASSIQTGKNQPQHF TGTGCCAGTAGTATCCAGACAGGCAAGAATCAGCCCCAGCATTTT
TRBD1 . TRBJ1-2 TRBV5-1 CASSLRQGAWYGYTF TGCGCCAGCAGCTTGAGACAGGGGGCTTGGTATGGCTACACCTTC
. . TRBJ2-7 TRBV5-6 CASSLLEYYEQYF TGTGCCAGCAGCTTACTGGAGTACTACGAGCAGTACTTC
TRBD2 . TRBJ2-7 TRBV7-9 CASSLVAGGQYF TGTGCCAGCAGCTTAGTTGCGGGAGGGCAGTACTTC
TRBD2 . TRBJ2-7 TRBV19 CASSFGLAGGQREQYF TGTGCCAGTAGTTTCGGACTAGCGGGGGGCCAAAGGGAGCAGTACTTC
. . TRBJ1-2 TRBV7-9 CASSLGQNYGYTF TGTGCCAGCAGCTTAGGGCAGAACTATGGCTACACCTTC
. . TRBJ2-3 TRBV7-3 CASSLRNRADTQYF TGTGCCAGCAGCTTAAGAAACAGAGCAGATACGCAGTATTTT
TRBD2 . TRBJ2-5 TRBV19 CASSIPGLAGGPLETQYF TGTGCCAGTAGTATCCCCGGACTAGCGGGGGGGCCACTCGAGACCCAGTACTTC
. . TRBJ2-1 TRBV18 CASSHRTVKTNYNEQFF TGTGCCAGCTCTCATAGGACAGTTAAAACAAACTACAATGAGCAGTTCTTC
TRBD1 . TRBJ1-4 TRBV7-2 CASTPGGTATNEKLFF TGTGCCAGCACCCCCGGCGGGACAGCAACTAATGAAAAACTGTTTTTT
. . TRBJ1-1 TRBV13 CASSLVPGSGTEAFF TGTGCCAGCAGCTTAGTTCCGGGGTCGGGCACTGAAGCTTTCTTT
. . TRBJ2-4 TRBV6-5 CASIAEQAKNIQYF TGTGCCAGCATCGCCGAACAGGCCAAAAACATTCAGTACTTC
. few TRBJ1-1 TRBV28 CASSLAVRANTEAFF TGTGCCAGCAGTTTAGCGGTCAGGGCGAACACTGAAGCTTTCTTT
. . TRBJ1-4 TRBV29-1 CSGTRGIGEKLFF TGCAGCGGGACCCGGGGGATAGGCGAAAAACTGTTTTTT
. few TRBJ2-5 TRBV4-1 CASSSSVPETQYF TGCGCCAGCAGCTCAAGCGTCCCAGAGACCCAGTACTTC
. . TRBJ1-2 TRBV7-8 CASSIDTNYGYTF TGTGCCAGCAGCATCGACACTAACTATGGCTACACCTTC
TRBD2 . TRBJ2-1 TRBV2 CASRGGTSGGAAVEQFF TGTGCCAGCAGGGGAGGGACTAGCGGGGGGGCCGCAGTTGAGCAGTTCTTC
. . TRBJ1-6 TRBV27 CASSPRRGAYNSPLHF TGTGCCAGCAGTCCTAGGAGGGGAGCCTATAATTCACCCCTCCACTTT
. . TRBJ2-7 TRBV7-9 CASSLADQPTYEQYF TGTGCCAGCAGCTTGGCGGATCAGCCCACCTACGAGCAGTACTTC
. . TRBJ2-2 TRBV28 CASSLWAPGRANTGELFF TGTGCCAGCAGTTTATGGGCCCCTGGCAGGGCCAACACCGGGGAGCTGTTTTTT
TRBD1 . TRBJ1-2 TRBV6-5 CASSYSTGVSYGYTF TGTGCCAGCAGTTACTCGACAGGGGTGAGCTATGGCTACACCTTC
. once TRBJ2-5 TRBV29-1 CSVADRRGQETQYF TGCAGCGTTGCGGACAGACGAGGTCAAGAGACCCAGTACTTC
. . TRBJ1-4 TRBV4-2 CASSQELRPLFF TGTGCCAGCAGCCAAGAACTGCGGCCACTGTTTTTT
. . TRBJ2-3 TRBV29-1 CSSKKGLRADTQYF TGCAGCTCCAAGAAGGGGCTCCGGGCAGATACGCAGTATTTT
. . TRBJ2-1 TRBV7-2 CASSLNAQGREQFF TGTGCCAGCAGCTTAAACGCGCAGGGAAGGGAGCAGTTCTTC
TRBD1 . TRBJ1-3 TRBV5-4 CASSPTGTGGNTIYF TGTGCCAGCAGCCCCACCGGGACAGGGGGAAACACCATATATTTT